Included here is one TCR beta chain sequence, with context. The V end was cut by 1 base, the J end by 11 bases, with 14 bases between. The CDR3 is 13 residues long. The germline gives CDR1 SGHAT, CDR2 FQNNGV. These data originate in a study of blood T cell repertoires in COVID-19. Using immunoSEQ multiplex PCR, the repertoire was profiled, and TCRdb retains in-frame clones only, with some absent. Seen here are some 200,000 clones, around 85% observed once, and the top ten hold approximately 3.3%. Participants reported their clinical history, and cohort assignment relied on those reports. The chain employs TRBV11-2 and TRBJ1-1; D uncertain. This receptor was identified in a woman aged 50 to 60 in a cohort exposed to, infected with or recovered from COVID-19 (not recorded which). What was sequenced was PBMCs or T cells enriched from blood (not recorded which). CDR3: CASSLAVAVGAFF. In DNA form, the CDR3 reads TGTGCCAGCAGCTTAGCGGTCGCGGTTGGCGCTTTCTTT.